The T cell receptor (beta chain) described here comes from a study of OX40 agonist ivuxolimab in advanced cancers. Notes on this clone: As yet, its antigen is unknown.

Only in-frame clones appear in the TCRdb table, and some are missing; sequencing was by immunoSEQ multiplex PCR. This table has fewer than 80,000 clones, 75% to 90% appearing once. General study points: Normalized T-cell clonal expansion was also low in a subset of nonresponders.

Trimming stripped 4 bases from V and 0 bases from J, with 11 bases between. Germline loops: CDR1 SGDLS, CDR2 YYNGEE. The CDR3 length is 14 residues. This receptor was identified in an adult with an advanced solid tumor such as melanoma, head and neck, liver or kidney cancer. The sample was CD4+ or CD8+ T cells sorted from blood, taken in a trial of the OX40 agonist ivuxolimab. The chain uses TRBV9 and TRBJ2-7; D is unresolved. The CDR3 nucleotides read TGTGCCAGCAGCCCAGTCCATAACTCCTACGAGCAGTACTTC. Its translation is CASSPVHNSYEQYF. The full variable domain, rest sourced from reference TRBV9 and TRBJ2-7, is DSGVTQTPKHLITATGQRVTLRCSPRSGDLSVYWYQQSLDQGLQFLIQYYNGEERAKGNILERFSAQQFPDLHSELNLSSLELGDSALYFCASSPVHNSYEQYFGPGTRLTVT.